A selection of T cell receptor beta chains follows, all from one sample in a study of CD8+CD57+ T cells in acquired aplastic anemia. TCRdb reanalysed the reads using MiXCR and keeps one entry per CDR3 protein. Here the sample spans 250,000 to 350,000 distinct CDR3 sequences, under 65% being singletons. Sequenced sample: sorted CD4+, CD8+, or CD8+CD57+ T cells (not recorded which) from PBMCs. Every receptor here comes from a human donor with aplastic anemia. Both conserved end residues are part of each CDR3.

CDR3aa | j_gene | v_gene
CASSPTGELVF | TRBJ2-2 | TRBV7-6
CASWDRGMETEAFF | TRBJ1-1 | TRBV2
CASSHGTGIEQYF | TRBJ2-7 | TRBV3-1
CASSPGLNYEQYF | TRBJ2-7 | TRBV19
CASSFPWGRGGGNTDTQYF | TRBJ2-3 | TRBV7-9
CAIRGLAGEETQYF | TRBJ2-5 | TRBV10-3
CAISDSLVGGTDTQYF | TRBJ2-3 | TRBV10-3
CASQGRLGYTF | TRBJ1-2 | TRBV19
CASSFVYEQYF | TRBJ2-7 | TRBV5-5
CASSLAGQGVTGELFF | TRBJ2-2 | TRBV5-4
CATRRPHRELWGNQPQHF | TRBJ1-5 | TRBV24-1
CASSSTGQGGSGNTIYF | TRBJ1-3 | TRBV5-1
CASSAITGGANTIYF | TRBJ1-3 | TRBV25-1
CAGSEGRDSGEQYF | TRBJ2-7 | TRBV2
CASTGTGVQARGYTF | TRBJ1-2 | TRBV19
CASSQEELAGGPDEQYF | TRBJ2-7 | TRBV4-2
CASSPGLATTNTQYF | TRBJ2-3 | TRBV11-2
CASSRRTGVANTGELFF | TRBJ2-2 | TRBV4-1
CSARDQGYEQYF | TRBJ2-7 | TRBV20-1
CASTLGWQGVTGANVLTF | TRBJ2-6 | TRBV7-9
CSVGTGPNEQYF | TRBJ2-7 | TRBV29-1
CSARPPGGATRIRQYF | TRBJ2-3 | TRBV20-1
CASSLRTHGYTF | TRBJ1-2 | TRBV12-3/TRBV12-4
CASSLGFEGSTGELFF | TRBJ2-2 | TRBV5-4
CASSTRTSGEQYF | TRBJ2-7 | TRBV11-2
CSVESGRGQPQHF | TRBJ1-5 | TRBV29-1
CASSGASGTPRQYEQYF | TRBJ2-7 | TRBV10-2
CSARGVRRGPYNEQFF | TRBJ2-1 | TRBV20-1
CASSSLGGAPNTEAFF | TRBJ1-1 | TRBV12-3/TRBV12-4
CASSVGLAGGPYQETQYF | TRBJ2-5 | TRBV9
CASTRTPGPQETQYF | TRBJ2-5 | TRBV5-1
CSVVGSAGVSTDTQYF | TRBJ2-3 | TRBV29-1
CSAQPRDRAYNEQYF | TRBJ2-3 | TRBV20-1
CASSVGQGAYSPLHF | TRBJ1-6 | TRBV2
CASSLWGIKETQYF | TRBJ2-5 | TRBV7-8
CASRELARGEQFF | TRBJ2-1 | TRBV25-1
CASSFIAGGSQVEQFF | TRBJ2-1 | TRBV11-2
CASRQGPANYGYTF | TRBJ1-2 | TRBV12-3/TRBV12-4
CASSGGQGNTIYF | TRBJ1-3 | TRBV7-8
CASSLQGIGEAFF | TRBJ1-1 | TRBV13
CASSISGSLETQYF | TRBJ2-5 | TRBV19